This TCR beta chain emerged from a study of cytomegalovirus exposure and HLA in healthy donors. The CDR3 spans 17 residues. Germline V gene sequence: CDR1 MDHEN, CDR2 SYDVKM. The V end lost 5 bases, the J end lost 7 bases, and 24 bases lay between the germline ends. Regarding this clone: The target antigen is unknown.

Study findings and constraints: A later analysis linked a missense variant in DCLRE1C to the trimming of TCR beta V and J genes. Most of the TCR beta V segments (in an earlier analysis) were productive either about 87% or about 30% of the time. By a later analysis, the bulk of CMV-associated TCR beta chains appeared HLA-restricted.

The PCR ran on 60 Vbeta and 13 Jbeta primers. The authors' processing: Later work found around 85 million unique TCR beta chains, with 9 million to 13 million shared. Method: immunoSEQ multiplex PCR; TCRdb's copy keeps in-frame clones and lacks some. V and J calls and clone size follow that table, whereas D and trimming were derived from the DNA. This table holds tens of thousands of clones, 82% found once. The TCR was taken from a man aged 50-59 years in good health and CMV-seronegative. The sample comprised PBMCs. The chain couples TRBV28 to TRBJ2-1, with D possibly TRBD2 on 6 matching bases. In DNA, the CDR3 is TGTGCCAGCAGTGGGGCCATAGCGGCTGGAGGGAAGAATGAGCAGTTCTTC. As protein: CASSGAIAAGGKNEQFF.